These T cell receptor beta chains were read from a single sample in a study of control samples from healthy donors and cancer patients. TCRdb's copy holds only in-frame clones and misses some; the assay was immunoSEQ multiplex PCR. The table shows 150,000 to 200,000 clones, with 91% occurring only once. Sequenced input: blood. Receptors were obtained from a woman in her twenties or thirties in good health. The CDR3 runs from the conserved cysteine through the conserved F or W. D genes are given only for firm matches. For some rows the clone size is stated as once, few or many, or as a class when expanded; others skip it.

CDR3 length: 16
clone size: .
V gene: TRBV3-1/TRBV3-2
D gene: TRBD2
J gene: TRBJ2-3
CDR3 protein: CASSQDSSGGPDTQYF
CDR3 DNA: TGTGCCAGCAGCCAAGACTCCAGCGGGGGGCCAGATACGCAGTATTTT

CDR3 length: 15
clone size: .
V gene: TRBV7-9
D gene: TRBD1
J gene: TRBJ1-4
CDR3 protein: CASSPRQGANEKLFF
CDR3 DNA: TGTGCCAGCAGCCCACGACAGGGGGCGAATGAAAAACTGTTTTTT

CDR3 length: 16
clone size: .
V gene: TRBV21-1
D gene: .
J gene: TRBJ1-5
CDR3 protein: CASSKGGTGDNQPQHF
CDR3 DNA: TGTGCCAGCAGCAAAGGCGGGACAGGCGACAATCAGCCCCAGCATTTT

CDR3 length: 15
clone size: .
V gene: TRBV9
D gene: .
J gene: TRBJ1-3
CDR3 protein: CASSVGRPSGNTIYF
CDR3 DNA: TGTGCCAGCAGCGTAGGACGGCCCTCTGGAAACACCATATATTTT

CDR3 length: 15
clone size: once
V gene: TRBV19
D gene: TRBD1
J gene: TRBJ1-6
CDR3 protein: CASSGDRAPNSPLHF
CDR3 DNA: TGTGCCAGTAGTGGGGACAGGGCGCCTAATTCACCCCTCCACTTT

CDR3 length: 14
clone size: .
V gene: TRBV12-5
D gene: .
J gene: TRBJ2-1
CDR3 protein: CASAWSLSYNEQFF
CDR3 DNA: TGTGCTAGTGCCTGGTCCCTCTCCTACAATGAGCAGTTCTTC

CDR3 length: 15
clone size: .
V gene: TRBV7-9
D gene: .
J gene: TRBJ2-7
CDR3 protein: CASSLSLGVNYEQYF
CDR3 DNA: TGTGCCAGCAGCTTAAGTCTGGGGGTGAACTACGAGCAGTACTTC

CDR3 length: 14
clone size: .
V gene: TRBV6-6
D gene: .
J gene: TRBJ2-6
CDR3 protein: CASSWGSGANVLTF
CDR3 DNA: TGTGCCAGCAGTTGGGGCTCTGGGGCCAACGTCCTGACTTTC

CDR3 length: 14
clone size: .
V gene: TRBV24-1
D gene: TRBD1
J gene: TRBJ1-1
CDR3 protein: CATSEGTANTEAFF
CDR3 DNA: TGTGCCACCAGTGAAGGGACAGCGAACACTGAAGCTTTCTTT

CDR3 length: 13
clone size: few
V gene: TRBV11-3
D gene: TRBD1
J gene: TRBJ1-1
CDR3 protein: CASSPRTGRQAFF
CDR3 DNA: TGTGCCAGCAGCCCCCGGACAGGTAGGCAAGCTTTCTTT

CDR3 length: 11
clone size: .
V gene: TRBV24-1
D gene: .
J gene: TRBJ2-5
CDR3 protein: CATSAGQTQYF
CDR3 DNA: TGTGCCACCAGTGCGGGTCAGACCCAGTACTTC

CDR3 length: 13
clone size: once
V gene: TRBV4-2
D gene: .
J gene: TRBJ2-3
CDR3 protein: CASSPGGPDTQYF
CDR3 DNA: TGTGCCAGCAGCCCCGGGGGGCCCGATACGCAGTATTTT

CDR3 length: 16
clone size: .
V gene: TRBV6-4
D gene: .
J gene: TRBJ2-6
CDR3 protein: CASSEGGSSGANVLTF
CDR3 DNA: TGTGCCAGCAGTGAGGGTGGGAGCTCTGGGGCCAACGTCCTGACTTTC

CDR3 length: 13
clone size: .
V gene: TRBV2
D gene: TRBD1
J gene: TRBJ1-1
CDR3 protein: CARTGGMNTEAFF
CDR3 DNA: TGTGCCAGGACAGGGGGCATGAACACTGAAGCTTTCTTT

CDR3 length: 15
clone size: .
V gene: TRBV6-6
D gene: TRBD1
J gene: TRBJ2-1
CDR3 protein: CASSYSGQGSGEQFF
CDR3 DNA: TGTGCCAGCAGTTACTCGGGACAGGGTTCGGGTGAGCAGTTCTTC

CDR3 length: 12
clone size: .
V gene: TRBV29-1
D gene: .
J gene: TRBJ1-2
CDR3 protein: CSVRTDNYGYTF
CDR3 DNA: TGCAGCGTCCGGACGGACAACTATGGCTACACCTTC

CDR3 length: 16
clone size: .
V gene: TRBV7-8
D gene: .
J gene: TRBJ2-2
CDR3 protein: CASSLGVSGDTGELFF
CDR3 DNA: TGTGCCAGCAGCTTAGGTGTCAGTGGGGACACCGGGGAGCTGTTTTTT

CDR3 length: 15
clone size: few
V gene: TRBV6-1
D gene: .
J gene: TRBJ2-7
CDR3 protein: CASSEAVGYGYEQYF
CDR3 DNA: TGTGCCAGCAGTGAAGCGGTAGGGTACGGGTACGAGCAGTACTTC

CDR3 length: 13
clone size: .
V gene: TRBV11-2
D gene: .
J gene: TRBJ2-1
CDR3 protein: CASTFFGPNEQFF
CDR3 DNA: TGTGCCAGCACCTTTTTCGGGCCCAATGAGCAGTTCTTC

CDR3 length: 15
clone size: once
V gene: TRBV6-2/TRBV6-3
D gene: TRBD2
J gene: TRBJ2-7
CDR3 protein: CASSYSGRGGYEQYF
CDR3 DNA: TGTGCCAGCAGTTACTCAGGGAGGGGTGGATACGAGCAGTACTTC

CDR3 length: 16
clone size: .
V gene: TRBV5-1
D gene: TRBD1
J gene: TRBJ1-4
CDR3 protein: CASSPTGGGTNEKLFF
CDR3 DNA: TGCGCCAGCAGCCCCACAGGGGGTGGGACTAATGAAAAACTGTTTTTT

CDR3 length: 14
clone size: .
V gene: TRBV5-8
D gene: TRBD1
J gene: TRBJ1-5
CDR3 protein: CASRGQGSNQPQHF
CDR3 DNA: TGTGCCAGCAGGGGACAGGGGAGCAATCAGCCCCAGCATTTT

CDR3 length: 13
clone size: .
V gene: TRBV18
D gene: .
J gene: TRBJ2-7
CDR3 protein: CASSLDISYEQYF
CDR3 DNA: TGTGCCAGCTCACTGGACATCTCCTACGAGCAGTACTTC

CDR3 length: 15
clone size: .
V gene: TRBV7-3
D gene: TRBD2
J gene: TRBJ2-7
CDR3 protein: CASSLETSGPYEQYF
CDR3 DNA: TGTGCCAGCAGCTTGGAGACTAGCGGGCCCTACGAGCAGTACTTC

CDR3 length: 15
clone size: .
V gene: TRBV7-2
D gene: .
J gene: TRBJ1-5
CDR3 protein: CASSFRGGNNQPQHF
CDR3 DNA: TGTGCCAGCAGTTTCAGGGGAGGGAACAATCAGCCCCAGCATTTT

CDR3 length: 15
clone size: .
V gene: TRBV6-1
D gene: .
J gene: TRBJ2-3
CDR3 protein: CASSEGERGTDTQYF
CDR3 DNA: TGTGCCAGCAGTGAAGGGGAGAGGGGCACAGATACGCAGTATTTT

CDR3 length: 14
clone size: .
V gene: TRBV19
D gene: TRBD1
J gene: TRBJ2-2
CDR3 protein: CASSLDRVAGELFF
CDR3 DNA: TGTGCCAGTAGTCTAGACAGGGTTGCCGGGGAGCTGTTTTTT

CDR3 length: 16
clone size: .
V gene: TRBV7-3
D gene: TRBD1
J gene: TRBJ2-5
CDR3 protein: CASSLRRDRIQETQYF
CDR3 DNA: TGTGCCAGCAGCTTACGGCGGGACAGGATCCAAGAGACCCAGTACTTC

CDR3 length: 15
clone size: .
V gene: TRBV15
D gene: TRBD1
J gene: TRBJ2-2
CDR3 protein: CATSTRDRGDGELFF
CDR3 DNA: TGTGCCACCAGCACCCGGGACAGGGGGGACGGGGAGCTGTTTTTT

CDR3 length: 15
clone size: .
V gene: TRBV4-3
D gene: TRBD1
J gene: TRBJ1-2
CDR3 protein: CASSQGQGAYYGYTF
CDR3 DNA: TGCGCCAGCAGCCAGGGACAGGGGGCTTACTATGGCTACACCTTC

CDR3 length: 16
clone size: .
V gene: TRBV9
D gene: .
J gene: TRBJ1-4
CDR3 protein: CASSVGNRDVFEKLFF
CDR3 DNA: TGTGCCAGCAGCGTAGGGAACAGGGACGTATTTGAAAAACTGTTTTTT

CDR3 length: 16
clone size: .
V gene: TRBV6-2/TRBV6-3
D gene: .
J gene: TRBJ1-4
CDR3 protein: CASSHLGQLGNEKLFF
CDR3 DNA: TGTGCCAGCAGTCACCTAGGACAGCTCGGTAATGAAAAACTGTTTTTT

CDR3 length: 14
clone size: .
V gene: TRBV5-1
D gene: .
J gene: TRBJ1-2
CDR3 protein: CASSLGTGSYGYTF
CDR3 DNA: TGCGCCAGCAGCTTGGGGACGGGAAGCTATGGCTACACCTTC

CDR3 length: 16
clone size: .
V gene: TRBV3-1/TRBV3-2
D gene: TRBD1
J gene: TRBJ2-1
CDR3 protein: CASSKPGQGIYNEQFF
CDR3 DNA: TGTGCCAGCAGCAAACCGGGACAGGGTATTTACAATGAGCAGTTCTTC

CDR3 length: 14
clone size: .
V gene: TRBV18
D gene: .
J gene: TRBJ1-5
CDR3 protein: CASSPESGNQPQHF
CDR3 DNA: TGTGCCAGCTCACCAGAGTCGGGGAATCAGCCCCAGCATTTT

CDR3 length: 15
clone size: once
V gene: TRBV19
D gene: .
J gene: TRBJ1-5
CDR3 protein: CASSIWTEGNQPQHF
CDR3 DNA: TGTGCCAGTAGTATATGGACAGAGGGGAATCAGCCCCAGCATTTT

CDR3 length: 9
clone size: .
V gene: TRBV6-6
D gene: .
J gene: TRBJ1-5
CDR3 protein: CASGQPQHF
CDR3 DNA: TGTGCCAGCGGGCAGCCCCAGCATTTT

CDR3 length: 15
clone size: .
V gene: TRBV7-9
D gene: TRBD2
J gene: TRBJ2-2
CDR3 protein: CASRGLAGDVGELFF
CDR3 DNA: TGTGCCAGCAGAGGACTAGCGGGAGACGTCGGGGAGCTGTTTTTT

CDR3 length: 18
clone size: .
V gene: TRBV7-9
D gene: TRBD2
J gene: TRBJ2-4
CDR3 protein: CASSPRTTSGGAKNIQYF
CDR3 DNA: TGTGCCAGCAGCCCGAGAACTACTAGCGGGGGGGCCAAAAACATTCAGTACTTC

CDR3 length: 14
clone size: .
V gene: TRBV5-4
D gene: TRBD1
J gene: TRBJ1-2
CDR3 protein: CASSAGTGEYGYTF
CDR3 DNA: TGTGCCAGCAGCGCCGGGACAGGGGAATATGGCTACACCTTC

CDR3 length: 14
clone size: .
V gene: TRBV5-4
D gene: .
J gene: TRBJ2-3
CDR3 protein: CASSFGGQRDTQYF
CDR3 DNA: TGTGCCAGCAGCTTCGGGGGGCAAAGAGATACGCAGTATTTT

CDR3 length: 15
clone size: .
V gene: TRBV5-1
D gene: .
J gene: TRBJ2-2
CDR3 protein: CASSPQATRDGELFF
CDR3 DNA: TGCGCCAGCAGCCCCCAGGCCACTAGGGACGGGGAGCTGTTTTTT

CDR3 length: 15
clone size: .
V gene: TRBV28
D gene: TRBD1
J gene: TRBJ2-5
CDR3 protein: CASSLWGTGRETQYF
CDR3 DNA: TGTGCCAGCAGTTTATGGGGGACAGGGCGGGAGACCCAGTACTTC

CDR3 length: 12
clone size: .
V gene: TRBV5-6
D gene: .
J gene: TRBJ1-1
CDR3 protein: CASGVGNTEAFF
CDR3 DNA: TGTGCCAGCGGGGTTGGGAACACTGAAGCTTTCTTT

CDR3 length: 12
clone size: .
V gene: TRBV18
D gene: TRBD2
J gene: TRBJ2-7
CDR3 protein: CASSPGGDEQYF
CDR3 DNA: TGTGCCAGCTCACCGGGAGGGGACGAGCAGTACTTC

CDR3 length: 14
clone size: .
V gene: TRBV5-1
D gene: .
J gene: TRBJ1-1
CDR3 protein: CASSLEGDYTEAFF
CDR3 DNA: TGCGCCAGCAGCTTGGAAGGGGATTACACTGAAGCTTTCTTT

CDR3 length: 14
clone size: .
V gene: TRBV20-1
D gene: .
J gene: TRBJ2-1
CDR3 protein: CSASGRGVGNEQFF
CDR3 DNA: TGCAGTGCTAGTGGCAGGGGGGTAGGAAATGAGCAGTTCTTC

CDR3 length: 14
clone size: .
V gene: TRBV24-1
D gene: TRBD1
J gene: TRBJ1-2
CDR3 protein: CATSDPTGGYGYTF
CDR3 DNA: TGTGCCACCAGTGATCCGACAGGGGGCTATGGCTACACCTTC

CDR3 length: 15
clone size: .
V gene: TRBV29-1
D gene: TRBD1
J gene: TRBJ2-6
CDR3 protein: CSVEAPGGGANVLTF
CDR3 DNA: TGCAGCGTTGAAGCCCCAGGGGGTGGGGCCAACGTCCTGACTTTC

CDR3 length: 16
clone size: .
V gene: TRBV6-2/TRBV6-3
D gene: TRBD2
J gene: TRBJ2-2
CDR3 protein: CASSYSLAGNTGELFF
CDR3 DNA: TGTGCCAGCAGTTACTCCCTAGCGGGGAACACCGGGGAGCTGTTTTTT

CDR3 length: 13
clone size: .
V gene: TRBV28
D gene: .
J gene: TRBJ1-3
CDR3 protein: CASSLGTGNTIYF
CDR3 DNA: TGTGCCAGCAGTTTGGGTACTGGAAACACCATATATTTT

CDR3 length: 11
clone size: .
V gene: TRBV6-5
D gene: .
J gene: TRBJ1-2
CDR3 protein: CASRKSYGYTF
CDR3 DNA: TGTGCCAGCAGGAAGAGCTATGGCTACACCTTC

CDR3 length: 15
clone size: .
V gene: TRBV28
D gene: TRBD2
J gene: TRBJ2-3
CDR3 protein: CASSQRGGSTDTQYF
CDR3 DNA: TGTGCCAGCAGTCAGCGGGGGGGCAGCACAGATACGCAGTATTTT

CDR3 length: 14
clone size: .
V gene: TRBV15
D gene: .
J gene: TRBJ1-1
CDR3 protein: CATSRRPGYTEAFF
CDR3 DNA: TGTGCCACCAGCAGAAGGCCAGGGTACACTGAAGCTTTCTTT

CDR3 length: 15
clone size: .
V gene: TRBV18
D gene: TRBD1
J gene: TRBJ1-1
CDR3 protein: CASSPKRGTDTEAFF
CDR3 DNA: TGTGCCAGCTCACCAAAACGTGGGACAGACACTGAAGCTTTCTTT

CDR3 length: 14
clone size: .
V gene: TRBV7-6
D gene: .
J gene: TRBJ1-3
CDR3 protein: CASSSTGRSDTIYF
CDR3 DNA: TGTGCCAGCAGCTCAACAGGGAGGTCGGACACCATATATTTT

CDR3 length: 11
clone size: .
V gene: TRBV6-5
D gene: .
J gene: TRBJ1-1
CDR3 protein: CASSRDSEAFF
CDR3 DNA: TGTGCCAGCAGTCGAGACAGTGAAGCTTTCTTT